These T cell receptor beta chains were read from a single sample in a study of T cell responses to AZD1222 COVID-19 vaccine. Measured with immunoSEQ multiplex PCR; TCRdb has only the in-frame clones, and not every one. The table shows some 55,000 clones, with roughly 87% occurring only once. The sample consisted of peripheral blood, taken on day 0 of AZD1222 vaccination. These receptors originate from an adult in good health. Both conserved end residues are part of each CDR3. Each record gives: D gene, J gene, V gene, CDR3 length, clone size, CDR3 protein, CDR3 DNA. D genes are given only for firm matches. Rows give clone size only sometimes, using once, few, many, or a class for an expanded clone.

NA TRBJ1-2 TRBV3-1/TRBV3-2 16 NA CASSLQPETLNYGYTF TGTGCCAGCAGCCTGCAGCCCGAAACACTTAACTATGGCTACACCTTC
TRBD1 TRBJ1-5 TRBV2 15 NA CASSVSGGSNQPQHF TGTGCCAGCAGTGTATCAGGGGGCAGCAATCAGCCCCAGCATTTT
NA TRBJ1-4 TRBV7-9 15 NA CASSLEVQGREKLFF TGTGCCAGCAGCCTAGAGGTGCAGGGTAGGGAAAAACTGTTTTTT
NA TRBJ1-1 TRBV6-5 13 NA CASRPRTRTEAFF TGTGCCAGCCGACCCAGGACCAGGACTGAAGCTTTCTTT
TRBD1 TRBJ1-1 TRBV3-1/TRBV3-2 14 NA CASSAGQVNTEAFF TGTGCCAGCAGCGCTGGACAGGTTAACACTGAAGCTTTCTTT
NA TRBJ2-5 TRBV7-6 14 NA CASSLGVSEETQYF TGTGCCAGCAGCTTAGGTGTTAGCGAAGAGACCCAGTACTTC
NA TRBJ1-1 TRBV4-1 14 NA CASSQDRGGTEAFF TGCGCCAGCAGCCAAGACAGGGGAGGCACTGAAGCTTTCTTT
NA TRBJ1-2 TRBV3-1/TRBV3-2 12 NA CASSQADHGYTF TGTGCCAGCAGCCAAGCCGATCATGGCTACACCTTC
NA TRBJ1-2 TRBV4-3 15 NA CASSQDFVTIYGYTF TGCGCCAGCAGCCAAGATTTTGTAACAATTTATGGCTACACCTTC
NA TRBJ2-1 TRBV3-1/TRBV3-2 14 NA CASSPHAQGNEQFF TGTGCCAGCAGCCCCCATGCGCAGGGTAATGAGCAGTTCTTC
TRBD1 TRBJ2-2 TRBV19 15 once CASSRTGVRGGELFF TGTGCCAGTAGCCGGACAGGGGTTCGAGGCGGGGAGCTGTTTTTT
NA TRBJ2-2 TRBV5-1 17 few CASSFGTYRGGTGELFF TGCGCCAGCAGCTTCGGGACATACCGAGGGGGGACCGGGGAGCTGTTTTTT
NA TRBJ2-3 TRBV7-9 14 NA CASSLLADTDTQYF TGTGCCAGCAGCTTATTAGCGGACACAGATACGCAGTATTTT
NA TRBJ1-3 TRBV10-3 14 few CAISGRGAGNTIYF TGTGCCATCAGTGGTCGCGGGGCCGGAAACACCATATATTTT
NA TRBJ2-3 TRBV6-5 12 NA CASRTGTDTQYF TGTGCCAGCAGGACGGGCACAGATACGCAGTATTTT
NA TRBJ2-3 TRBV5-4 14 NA CASSPGGRTDTQYF TGTGCCAGCAGCCCGGGGGGCCGGACAGATACGCAGTATTTT
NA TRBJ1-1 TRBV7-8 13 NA CASLTGGNTEAFF TGTGCCAGCTTGACGGGGGGGAACACTGAAGCTTTCTTT
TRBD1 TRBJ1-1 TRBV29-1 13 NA CSARGQMNTEAFF TGCAGCGCTAGGGGACAGATGAACACTGAAGCTTTCTTT
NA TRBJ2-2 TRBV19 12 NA CASRVNTGELFF TGTGCCAGCAGGGTGAACACCGGGGAGCTGTTTTTT
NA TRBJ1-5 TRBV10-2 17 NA CASSDHQPRQNNQPQHF TGCGCCAGCAGCGATCACCAGCCTCGGCAGAACAATCAGCCCCAGCATTTT
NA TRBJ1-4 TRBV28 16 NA CASSRGDATTNEKLFF TGTGCCAGCAGTCGCGGGGACGCCACAACTAATGAAAAACTGTTTTTT
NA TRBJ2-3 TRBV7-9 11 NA CASSLVDTQYF TGTGCCAGCAGCTTGGTAGATACGCAGTATTTT
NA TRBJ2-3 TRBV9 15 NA CASSPTPRGADTQYF TGTGCCAGCAGCCCAACACCCCGGGGCGCAGATACGCAGTATTTT
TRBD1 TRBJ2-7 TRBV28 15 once CASSLERTGTYEQYF TGTGCCAGCAGTTTAGAAAGGACAGGGACCTACGAGCAGTACTTC
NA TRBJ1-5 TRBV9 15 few CASSVGLQGMGPQHF TGTGCCAGCAGCGTAGGCCTGCAGGGGATGGGGCCCCAGCATTTT
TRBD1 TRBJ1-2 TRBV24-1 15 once CATSDPGTGSDGYTF TGTGCCACCAGTGATCCCGGGACAGGGTCTGATGGCTACACCTTC
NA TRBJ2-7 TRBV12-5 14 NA CASGSPNLGYEQYF TGTGCTAGTGGTTCCCCAAATCTGGGCTACGAGCAGTACTTC
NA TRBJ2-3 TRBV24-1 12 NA CATSDSARPQYF TGTGCCACCAGTGATTCGGCTCGCCCTCAGTATTTT
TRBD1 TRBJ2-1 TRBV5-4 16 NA CASSLKGTGAYNEQFF TGTGCCAGCAGCTTGAAGGGGACAGGGGCCTACAATGAGCAGTTCTTC
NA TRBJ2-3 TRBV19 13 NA CASSTTSTDTQYF TGTGCCAGTAGTACGACCAGCACAGATACGCAGTATTTT
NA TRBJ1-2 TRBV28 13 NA CASSLGGMRGYTF TGTGCCAGCAGTCTAGGGGGGATGAGGGGCTACACCTTC
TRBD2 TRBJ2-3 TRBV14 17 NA CASSAGLAGDLADTQYF TGTGCCAGCAGCGCGGGACTAGCGGGGGACCTTGCAGATACGCAGTATTTT
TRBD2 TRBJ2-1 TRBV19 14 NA CASKSSGGRNEQFF TGTGCCAGTAAGAGCAGCGGGGGCCGCAATGAGCAGTTCTTC
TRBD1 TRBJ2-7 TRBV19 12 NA CASSTGQYEQYF TGTGCCAGTAGTACGGGACAGTACGAGCAGTACTTC
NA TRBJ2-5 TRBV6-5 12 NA CASSPPGGTQYF TGTGCCAGCAGTCCCCCCGGGGGAACCCAGTACTTC
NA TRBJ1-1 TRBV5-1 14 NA CASSLEPGNTEAFF TGCGCCAGCAGCTTGGAGCCGGGCAACACTGAAGCTTTCTTT
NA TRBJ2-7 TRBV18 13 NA CASSPPGSYEQYF TGTGCCAGCTCACCTCCGGGCTCCTACGAGCAGTACTTC
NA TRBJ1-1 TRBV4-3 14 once CASSQLTENTEAFF TGCGCCAGCAGCCAACTAACAGAGAACACTGAAGCTTTCTTT
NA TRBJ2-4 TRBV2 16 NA CASSIHRGVDKNIQYF TGTGCCAGCAGTATTCATCGCGGGGTCGACAAAAACATTCAGTACTTC
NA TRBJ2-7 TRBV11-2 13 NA CASSPLGEAVQYF TGTGCCAGCAGCCCATTAGGGGAAGCGGTGCAGTACTTC
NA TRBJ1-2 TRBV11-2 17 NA CASSLEVAGPLNYGYTF TGTGCCAGCAGCTTAGAAGTGGCAGGCCCCTTAAACTATGGCTACACCTTC
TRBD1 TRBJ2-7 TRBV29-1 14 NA CSVETGDRAIEQYF TGCAGCGTTGAAACCGGGGACAGGGCTATCGAGCAGTACTTC
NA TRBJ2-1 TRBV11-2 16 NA CASSLDGGAAYNEQFF TGTGCCAGCAGCTTAGACGGAGGGGCTGCCTACAATGAGCAGTTCTTC
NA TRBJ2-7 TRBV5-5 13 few CASNGPGNYEQYF TGTGCCAGCAACGGCCCTGGGAATTACGAGCAGTACTTC
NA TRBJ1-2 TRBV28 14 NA CASSLGGGSYGYTF TGTGCCAGCAGTTTAGGTGGGGGGAGCTATGGCTACACCTTC
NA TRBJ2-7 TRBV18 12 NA CASSPPSYEQYF TGTGCCAGCTCACCACCGTCCTACGAGCAGTACTTC
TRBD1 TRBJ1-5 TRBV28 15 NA CASSYRGLGNQPQHF TGTGCCAGCAGTTACAGGGGGCTCGGAAATCAGCCCCAGCATTTT
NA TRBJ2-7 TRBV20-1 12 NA CSASDTIYEQYF TGCAGTGCTAGTGACACCATCTACGAGCAGTACTTC
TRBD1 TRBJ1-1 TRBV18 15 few CASSPARTGNTEAFF TGTGCCAGCTCACCAGCCCGGACAGGGAACACTGAAGCTTTCTTT
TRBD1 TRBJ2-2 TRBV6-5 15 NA CASRATGGLTGELFF TGTGCCAGCAGGGCGACAGGGGGGTTGACCGGGGAGCTGTTTTTT
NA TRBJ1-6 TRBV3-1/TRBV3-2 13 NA CASRGVDNSPLHF TGTGCCAGCAGGGGGGTCGATAATTCACCCCTCCACTTT
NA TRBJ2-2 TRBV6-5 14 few CASSLRQFTGELFF TGTGCCAGCAGCCTTCGACAGTTCACCGGGGAGCTGTTTTTT
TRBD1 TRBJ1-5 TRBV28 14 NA CASSLATGGQPQHF TGTGCCAGCAGTTTAGCGACAGGGGGTCAGCCCCAGCATTTT
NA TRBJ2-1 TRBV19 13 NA CASGGGPIGEQFF TGTGCCAGTGGGGGCGGACCGATTGGTGAGCAGTTCTTC